Listed below are T cell receptor beta chains from one sample, sequenced in a study of blood T cell repertoires in COVID-19. Data came from immunoSEQ multiplex PCR; TCRdb stores just in-frame clones and leaves some out. The table has roughly 43,000 clones, 85% seen once. The sample comprised peripheral blood. Receptors originate from a woman in her 70s in a cohort sampled during active COVID-19. The CDR3 runs from the conserved cysteine through the conserved F or W. D genes are given only for firm matches. Clone size is given for some rows only: seen once, a few or many times, or a class if the clone is expanded.

V	D	size	J	CDR3	DNA
TRBV28	TRBD2	NA	TRBJ2-4	CASSFTLAGGVTKNIQYF	TGTGCCAGCAGTTTCACCCTAGCGGGGGGTGTCACCAAAAACATTCAGTACTTC
TRBV4-1	TRBD2	NA	TRBJ2-7	CASSQLFSAGEVEQYF	TGCGCCAGCAGCCAACTATTTTCAGCGGGAGAGGTCGAGCAGTACTTC
TRBV19	TRBD2	NA	TRBJ2-3	CASSIEAGVTDTQYF	TGTGCCAGTAGTATAGAGGCGGGGGTCACAGATACGCAGTATTTT
TRBV7-9	NA	NA	TRBJ1-5	CASSLVGSGHREPQHF	TGTGCCAGCAGCTTAGTGGGTTCTGGCCACAGGGAGCCCCAGCATTTT
TRBV5-5	NA	NA	TRBJ1-2	CASSLDPGIYGYTF	TGTGCCAGCAGCTTGGATCCAGGAATCTATGGCTACACCTTC
TRBV27	NA	medium-sized	TRBJ1-3	CASRSTGPGNTIYF	TGTGCCAGCAGATCTACAGGGCCTGGAAACACCATATATTTT
TRBV3-1/TRBV3-2	NA	NA	TRBJ1-3	CASSQSRTSGNTIYF	TGTGCCAGCAGCCAAAGCCGGACATCTGGAAACACCATATATTTT
TRBV5-1	NA	NA	TRBJ2-6	CASSLALGGANVLTF	TGCGCCAGCAGCTTGGCCCTAGGAGGGGCCAACGTCCTGACTTTC
TRBV7-8	TRBD2	NA	TRBJ2-1	CASSLVLAGGPGEQFF	TGTGCCAGCAGCTTAGTACTAGCGGGAGGGCCTGGTGAGCAGTTCTTC
TRBV18	TRBD2	once	TRBJ2-6	CASSGGDRISSGANVLTF	TGTGCCAGCTCAGGGGGGGACCGGATCAGCTCTGGGGCCAACGTCCTGACTTTC
TRBV10-2	NA	NA	TRBJ1-4	CASSEPGQINEKLFF	TGCGCCAGCAGTGAGCCGGGACAAATTAATGAAAAACTGTTTTTT
TRBV3-1/TRBV3-2	NA	NA	TRBJ1-1	CASSQAGFYTEAFF	TGTGCCAGCAGCCAAGCAGGGTTTTACACTGAAGCTTTCTTT